This T cell receptor beta chain derives from a study of CD8+ T cells in alopecia areata. cDNA serving as the sequencing template came from extracted, reverse transcribed RNA. Repertoires were generated with immunoSEQ multiplex PCR, while TCRdb's copy carries only in-frame clones and drops some. This table has over 80,000 clones, 40% to 50% appearing once. V was trimmed by 7 bases and J by 2 bases, leaving 14 bases between them. Germline CDR1 is SNHLY and CDR2 is FYNNEI. The CDR3 spans 15 residues. The table lists this clone with a few counts. The sample's treatment: oral pan-JAK inhibitor, 5-10 mg twice daily. Using a FACSAria, the CD4+ and CD8+ T cells were sorted from the PBMCs.

This clonotype was obtained from a human donor with alopecia areata. The sample in question was CD8+ T cells sorted from blood, obtained at week 24, from a patient treated with tofacitinib. The V gene is TRBV2, the J gene TRBJ2-2, with D possibly matching TRBD2 (6 bases). The chain's CDR3 is CASIEIAENTGELFF. In DNA form, the CDR3 reads TGTGCCAGCATCGAAATAGCGGAAAACACCGGGGAGCTGTTTTTT.